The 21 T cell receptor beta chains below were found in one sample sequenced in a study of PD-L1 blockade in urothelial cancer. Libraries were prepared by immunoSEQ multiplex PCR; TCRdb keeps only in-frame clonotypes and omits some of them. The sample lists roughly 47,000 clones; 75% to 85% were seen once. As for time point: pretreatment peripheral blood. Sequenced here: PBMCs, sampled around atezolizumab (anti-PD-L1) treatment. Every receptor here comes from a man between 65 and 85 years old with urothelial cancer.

The CDR3 region is CASSLGQGTTVGTFF. The CDR3 bases are TGTGCCAGCAGCTTGGGACAGGGGACTACCGTCGGTACTTTCTTT. This sequence joins TRBV5-6 and TRBJ1-1, with TRBD1 matching over 8 bases. CDR1 and CDR2 from the germline V gene are SGHDT and YYEEEE. The CDR3 consists of 15 residues. The trim removed 0 bases at V and 12 bases at J, leaving 13 bases unmatched.

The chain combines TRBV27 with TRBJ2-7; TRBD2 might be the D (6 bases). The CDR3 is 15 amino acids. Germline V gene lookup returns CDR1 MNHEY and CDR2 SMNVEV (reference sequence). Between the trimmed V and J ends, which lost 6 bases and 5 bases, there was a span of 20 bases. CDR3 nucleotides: TGTGCCAGCAGGCTAGGTGGTCGGGAGACGGACGAGCAGTACTTC. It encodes CASRLGGRETDEQYF.

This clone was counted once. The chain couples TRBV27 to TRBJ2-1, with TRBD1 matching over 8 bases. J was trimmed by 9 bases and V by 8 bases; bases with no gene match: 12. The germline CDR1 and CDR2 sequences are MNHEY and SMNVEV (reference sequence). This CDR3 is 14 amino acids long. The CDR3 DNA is TGTGCCAGCCAGTTTTTGACAGGGGCCGGTGAGCAGTTCTTC. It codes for CASQFLTGAGEQFF.

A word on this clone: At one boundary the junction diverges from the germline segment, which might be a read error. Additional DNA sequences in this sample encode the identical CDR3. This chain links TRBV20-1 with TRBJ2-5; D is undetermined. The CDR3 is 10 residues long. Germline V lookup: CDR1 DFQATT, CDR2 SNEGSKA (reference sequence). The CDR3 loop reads CSARKETQYF. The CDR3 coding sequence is TGCAGTGCCAGGAAAGAGACCCAATACTTC.

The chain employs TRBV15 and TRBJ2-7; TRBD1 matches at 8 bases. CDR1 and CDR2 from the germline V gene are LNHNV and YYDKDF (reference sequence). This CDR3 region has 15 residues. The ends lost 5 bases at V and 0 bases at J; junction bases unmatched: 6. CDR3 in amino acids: CATSRLGTGSYEQYF. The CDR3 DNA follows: TGTGCCACCAGCCGCCTGGGGACAGGCTCCTACGAGCAGTACTTC.

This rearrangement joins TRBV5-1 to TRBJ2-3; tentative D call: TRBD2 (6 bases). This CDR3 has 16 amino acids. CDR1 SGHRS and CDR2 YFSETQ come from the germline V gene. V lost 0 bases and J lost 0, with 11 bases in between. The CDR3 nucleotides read TGCGCCAGCAGCTTGGTTCGGGGGATAAGCACAGATACGCAGTATTTT. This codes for CASSLVRGISTDTQYF. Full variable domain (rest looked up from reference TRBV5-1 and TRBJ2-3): KAGVTQTPRYLIKTRGQQVTLSCSPISGHRSVSWYQQTPGQGLQFLFEYFSETQRNKGNFPGRFSGRQFSNSRSEMNVSTLELGDSALYLCASSLVRGISTDTQYFGPGTRLTVL.

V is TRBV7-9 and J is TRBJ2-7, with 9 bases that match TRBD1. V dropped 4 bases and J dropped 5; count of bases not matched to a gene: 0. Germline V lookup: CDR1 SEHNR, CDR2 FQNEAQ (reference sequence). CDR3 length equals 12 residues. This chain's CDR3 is CASSWTGDEQYF. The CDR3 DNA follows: TGTGCCAGCAGCTGGACAGGGGACGAGCAGTACTTC.

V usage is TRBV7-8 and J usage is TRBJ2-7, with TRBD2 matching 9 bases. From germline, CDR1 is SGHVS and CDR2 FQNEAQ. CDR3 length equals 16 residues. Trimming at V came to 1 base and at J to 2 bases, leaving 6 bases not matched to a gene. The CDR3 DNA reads TGTGCCAGCAGCTTAGAGGTGCGGGAGGGACCCTACGAGCAGTACTTC. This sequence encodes CASSLEVREGPYEQYF.

The CDR3 coding sequence is TGTGCCAGCAGCTCAAGTCCGACTCGCACAGATACGCAGTATTTT. Encoded protein: CASSSSPTRTDTQYF. V usage is TRBV5-5 and J usage is TRBJ2-3, with unresolved D. Trimming removed 3 bases from V and 1 base from J, with 12 bases in between. This CDR3 spans 15 amino acids. Germline V lookup: CDR1 SGHKS, CDR2 YYEKEE (reference sequence).

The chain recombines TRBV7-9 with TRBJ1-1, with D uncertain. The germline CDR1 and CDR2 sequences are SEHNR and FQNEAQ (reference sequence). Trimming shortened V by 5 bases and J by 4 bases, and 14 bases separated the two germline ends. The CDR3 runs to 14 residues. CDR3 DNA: TGTGCCAGCAGCCCTTCCGGGGAGGGCACTGAAGCTTTCTTT. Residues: CASSPSGEGTEAFF.

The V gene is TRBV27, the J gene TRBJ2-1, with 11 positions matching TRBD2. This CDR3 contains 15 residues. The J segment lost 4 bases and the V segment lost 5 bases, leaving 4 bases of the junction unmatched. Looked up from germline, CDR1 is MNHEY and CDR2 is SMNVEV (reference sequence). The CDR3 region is CASSKVAGGYNEQFF. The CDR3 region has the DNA TGTGCCAGCAGTAAGGTAGCGGGGGGGTACAATGAGCAGTTCTTC.

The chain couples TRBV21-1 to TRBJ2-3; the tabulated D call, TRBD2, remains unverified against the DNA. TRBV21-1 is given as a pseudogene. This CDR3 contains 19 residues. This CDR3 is CASSKANGGRVTSTDTQYF. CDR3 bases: TGTGCCAGCAGCAAAGCGAACGGCGGGAGAGTTACTAGCACAGATACGCAGTATTTT.

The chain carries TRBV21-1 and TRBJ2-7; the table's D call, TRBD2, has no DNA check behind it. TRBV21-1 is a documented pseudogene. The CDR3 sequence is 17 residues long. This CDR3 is CASSKVELAGPPYEQYF. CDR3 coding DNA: TGTGCCAGCAGCAAAGTAGAACTAGCGGGACCCCCCTACGAGCAGTACTTC.

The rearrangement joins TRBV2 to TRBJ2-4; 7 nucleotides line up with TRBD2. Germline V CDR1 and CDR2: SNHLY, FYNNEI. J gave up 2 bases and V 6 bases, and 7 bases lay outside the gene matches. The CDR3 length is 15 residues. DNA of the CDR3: TGTGCCAGCAGCGATAGCGGGTACTCCAAAAACATTCAGTACTTC. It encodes CASSDSGYSKNIQYF.

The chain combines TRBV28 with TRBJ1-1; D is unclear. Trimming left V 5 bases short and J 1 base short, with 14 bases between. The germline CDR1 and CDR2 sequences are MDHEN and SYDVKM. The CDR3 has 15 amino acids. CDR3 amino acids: CASSPTGLGNTEAFF. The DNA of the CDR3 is TGTGCCAGCAGTCCGACCGGACTGGGGAACACTGAAGCTTTCTTT.

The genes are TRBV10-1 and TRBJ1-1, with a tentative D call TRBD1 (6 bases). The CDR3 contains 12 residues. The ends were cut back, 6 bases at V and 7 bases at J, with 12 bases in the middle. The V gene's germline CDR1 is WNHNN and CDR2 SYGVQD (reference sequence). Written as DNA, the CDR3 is TGCGCCAGCAGCACGATGGACAGTGAAGCTTTCTTT. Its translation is CASSTMDSEAFF.

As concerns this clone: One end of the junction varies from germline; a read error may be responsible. The CDR3 DNA reads TGTGCCAGCTTACCAGCCAGGGGCACAGATACGCAGTATTTT. Protein product: CASLPARGTDTQYF. The chain couples TRBV18 to TRBJ2-3; weak D call: TRBD1 (5 bases). The CDR3 totals 14 residues. Per germline, CDR1 KGHSH and CDR2 LQKENI.

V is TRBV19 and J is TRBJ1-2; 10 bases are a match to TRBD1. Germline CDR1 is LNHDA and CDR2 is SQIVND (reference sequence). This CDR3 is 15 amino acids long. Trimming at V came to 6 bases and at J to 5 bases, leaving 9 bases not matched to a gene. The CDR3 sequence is CASSPVGTGEYGYTF. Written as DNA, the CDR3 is TGTGCCAGTAGCCCGGTCGGGACAGGGGAATATGGCTACACCTTC.

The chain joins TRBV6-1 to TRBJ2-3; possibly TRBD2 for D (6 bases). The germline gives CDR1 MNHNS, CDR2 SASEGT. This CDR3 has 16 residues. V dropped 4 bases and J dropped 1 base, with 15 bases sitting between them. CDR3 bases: TGTGCCAGCAGTGGGGAGGCTAGCTCGGGCACAGATACGCAGTATTTT. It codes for CASSGEASSGTDTQYF.

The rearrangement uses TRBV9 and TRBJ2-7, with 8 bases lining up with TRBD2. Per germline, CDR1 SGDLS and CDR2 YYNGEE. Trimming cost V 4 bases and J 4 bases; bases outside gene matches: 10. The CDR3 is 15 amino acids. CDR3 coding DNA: TGTGCCAGCAGCCTCCGAGCGGGAGCAATGTACGAGCAGTACTTC. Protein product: CASSLRAGAMYEQYF. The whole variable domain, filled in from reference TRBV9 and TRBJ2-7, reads DSGVTQTPKHLITATGQRVTLRCSPRSGDLSVYWYQQSLDQGLQFLIQYYNGEERAKGNILERFSAQQFPDLHSELNLSSLELGDSALYFCASSLRAGAMYEQYFGPGTRLTVT.

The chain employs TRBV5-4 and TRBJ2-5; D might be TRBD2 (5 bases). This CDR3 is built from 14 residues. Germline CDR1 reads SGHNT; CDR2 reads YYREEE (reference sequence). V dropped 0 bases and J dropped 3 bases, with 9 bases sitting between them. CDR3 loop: CASSLEAEEETQYF. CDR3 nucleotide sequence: TGTGCCAGCAGCTTGGAAGCGGAGGAAGAGACCCAGTACTTC.